The rows below give T cell receptor beta chains drawn from one sample of a study of T-cell memory formation after mild COVID-19. Via MiXCR, TCRdb re-called the 5' RACE reads, giving one row per CDR3 protein. The sample lists hundreds of thousands of distinct CDR3 sequences, more than 15% occurring once. The specimen sequenced was PBMCs or a T cell subset sorted from them (not recorded which). These receptors were taken from a man younger than 30 who had mild COVID-19 (a few samples of this study predate the infection). Cell type and time point are not known. CDR3s include the opening cysteine and the closing phenylalanine or tryptophan. Each record gives: V gene, CDR3 length, J gene, CDR3 protein.

>TRBV29-1|12|TRBJ1-4
CSVLQAGEKLFF
>TRBV6-2/TRBV6-3|14|TRBJ2-1
CASRKDLRYNEQFF
>TRBV4-3|14|TRBJ2-3
CASSQDAGTDTQYF
>TRBV7-7|16|TRBJ2-5
CASSPNAAGGVETQYF
>TRBV28|15|TRBJ2-3
CASTGSSGATDTQYF
>TRBV12-3/TRBV12-4|20|TRBJ2-1
CASRGLGAGGPASSYNEQFF
>TRBV7-9|14|TRBJ2-5
CASSSDRGKETQYF
>TRBV10-3|16|TRBJ1-5
CATAAGFGAGNQPQHF
>TRBV2|12|TRBJ2-7
CASSEEPGEQYF
>TRBV5-6|14|TRBJ2-1
CASSWRVNDNEQFF
>TRBV20-1|13|TRBJ1-1
CSARVRVSTEAFF
>TRBV12-3/TRBV12-4|14|TRBJ2-3
CASRVSGGTDTQYF
>TRBV4-3|17|TRBJ1-4
CASSQDLIGTGVEKLFF
>TRBV12-3/TRBV12-4|13|TRBJ1-2
CASSLIGLYGYTF
>TRBV5-1|13|TRBJ2-1
CASSLGETNEQFF
>TRBV3-1|13|TRBJ1-1
CASRPNRDTEAFF
>TRBV10-3|17|TRBJ1-1
CAISEPNHGRANTEAFF
>TRBV4-1|17|TRBJ2-2
CASSQDRLAGDTGELFF
>TRBV9|14|TRBJ1-3
CASSVRTGGNTIYF
>TRBV2|16|TRBJ2-3
CASSDNPSGFGDTQYF
>TRBV12-3/TRBV12-4|15|TRBJ2-1
CASKAGPGGKNEQFF
>TRBV11-2|12|TRBJ1-2
CASSLVEYGYTF
>TRBV18|14|TRBJ1-4
CASSQSGTREKLFF
>TRBV7-7|15|TRBJ2-5
CASSLKVTGEGTQYF
>TRBV4-3|14|TRBJ2-1
CASSQDQIRGEQFF
>TRBV5-6|12|TRBJ1-1
CASNPRDREAFF
>TRBV6-6|14|TRBJ1-5
CASSYSALSQPQHF
>TRBV5-1|15|TRBJ2-2
CASSLDSPNTGELFF
>TRBV29-1|14|TRBJ2-5
CSVELAGGGETQYF
>TRBV18|13|TRBJ1-5
CASSPETNQPQHF
>TRBV20-1|15|TRBJ2-5
CSARVRGRGVETQYF
>TRBV6-5|18|TRBJ2-6
CASSYGHRTGSGANVLTF
>TRBV4-3|14|TRBJ2-7
CASSQARVSYEQYF
>TRBV4-1|18|TRBJ2-1
CASSQDQVHRVSYNEQFF
>TRBV29-1|13|TRBJ2-3
CSGGTSVADTQYF
>TRBV2|15|TRBJ2-3
CASSDRGRGTDTQYF
>TRBV7-2|17|TRBJ2-5
CASSLVGLAGNQETQYF
>TRBV6-6|15|TRBJ2-4
CAVEGDSHRRNIQYF
>TRBV4-1|18|TRBJ1-5
CASSPRGPAASSNQPQHF
>TRBV12-5|15|TRBJ2-7
CASGLPRTGAYEQYF
>TRBV5-1|19|TRBJ1-1
CASSLVGTGVRKGNTEAFF
>TRBV11-2|17|TRBJ2-1
CASSSALGGTVRGEQFF
>TRBV12-2|15|TRBJ2-1
CASRSTSGGAGEQFF
>TRBV5-1|13|TRBJ1-1
CASSPYANTEAFF
>TRBV5-1|15|TRBJ1-1
CASSLETPENTEAFF
>TRBV7-9|12|TRBJ2-1
CASSYPTGEQFF
>TRBV20-1|13|TRBJ1-5
CSASGQPNQPQHF
>TRBV5-5|14|TRBJ2-7
CASSTHRGPYEQYF
>TRBV5-1|15|TRBJ2-3
CASSLPGRSTDTQYF
>TRBV28|15|TRBJ2-2
CASSADREEAGELFF
>TRBV19|13|TRBJ2-3
CASSTTFTDTQYF
>TRBV12-3/TRBV12-4|12|TRBJ1-1
CASIDGATEAFF
>TRBV6-2/TRBV6-3|15|TRBJ2-3
CASSLEAGLIDTQYF
>TRBV4-1|12|TRBJ2-1
CASSQGRSEQFF
>TRBV10-3|14|TRBJ2-3
CAISEGQGTDTQYF
>TRBV20-1|14|TRBJ1-2
CSAGYPTPGVGYTF
>TRBV4-2|14|TRBJ1-1
CASSPLQGYTEAFF